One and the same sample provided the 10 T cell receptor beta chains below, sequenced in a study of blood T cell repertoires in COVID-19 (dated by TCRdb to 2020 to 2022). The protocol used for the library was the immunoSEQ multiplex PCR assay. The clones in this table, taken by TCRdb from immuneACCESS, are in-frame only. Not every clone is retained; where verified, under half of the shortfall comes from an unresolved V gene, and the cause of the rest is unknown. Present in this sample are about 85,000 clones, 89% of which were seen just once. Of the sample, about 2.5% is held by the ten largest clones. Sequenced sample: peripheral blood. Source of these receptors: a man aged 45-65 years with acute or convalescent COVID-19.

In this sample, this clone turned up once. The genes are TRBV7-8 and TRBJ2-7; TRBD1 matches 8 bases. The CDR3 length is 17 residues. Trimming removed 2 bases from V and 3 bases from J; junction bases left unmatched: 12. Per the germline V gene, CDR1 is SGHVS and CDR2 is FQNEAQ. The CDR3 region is CASSLRDGGQDFYEQYF. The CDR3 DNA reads TGTGCCAGCAGCTTACGAGACGGGGGACAGGACTTCTACGAGCAGTACTTC.

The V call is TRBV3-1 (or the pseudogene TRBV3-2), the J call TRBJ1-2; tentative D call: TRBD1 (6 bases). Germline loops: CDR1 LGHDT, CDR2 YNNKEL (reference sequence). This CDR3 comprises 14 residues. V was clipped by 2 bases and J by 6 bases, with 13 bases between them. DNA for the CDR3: TGTGCCAGCAGCCAAAGGGAACAGGGAAATGGCTACACCTTC. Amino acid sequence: CASSQREQGNGYTF.

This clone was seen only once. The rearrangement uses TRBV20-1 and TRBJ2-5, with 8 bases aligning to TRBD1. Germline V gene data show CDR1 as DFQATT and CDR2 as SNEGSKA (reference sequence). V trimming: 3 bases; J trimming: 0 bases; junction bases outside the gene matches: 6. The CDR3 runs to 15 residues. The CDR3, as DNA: TGCAGTGCTAGTAAGGCAGGGGGCAACCAAGAGACCCAGTACTTC. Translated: CSASKAGGNQETQYF.

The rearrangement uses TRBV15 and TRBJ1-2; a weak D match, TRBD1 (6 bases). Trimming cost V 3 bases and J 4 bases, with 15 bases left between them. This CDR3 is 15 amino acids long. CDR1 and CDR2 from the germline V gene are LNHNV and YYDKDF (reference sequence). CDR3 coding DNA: TGTGCCACCAGCAGGAGGGGGGGGAGCCCCTATGGCTACACCTTC. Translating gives CATSRRGGSPYGYTF.

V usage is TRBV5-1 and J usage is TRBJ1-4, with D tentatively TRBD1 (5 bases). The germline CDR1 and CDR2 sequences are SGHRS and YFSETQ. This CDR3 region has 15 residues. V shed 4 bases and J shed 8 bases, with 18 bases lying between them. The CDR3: CASSPSSREFEKLFF. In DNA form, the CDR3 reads TGCGCCAGCAGCCCGTCGTCCAGGGAATTCGAAAAACTGTTTTTT.

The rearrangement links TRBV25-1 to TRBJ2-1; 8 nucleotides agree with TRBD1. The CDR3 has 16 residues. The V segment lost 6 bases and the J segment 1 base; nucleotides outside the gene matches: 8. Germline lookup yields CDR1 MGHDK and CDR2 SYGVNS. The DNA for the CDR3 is TGTGCCAGCAGCGACGACACAGGGGGGTCCTACAATGAGCAGTTCTTC. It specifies CASSDDTGGSYNEQFF.

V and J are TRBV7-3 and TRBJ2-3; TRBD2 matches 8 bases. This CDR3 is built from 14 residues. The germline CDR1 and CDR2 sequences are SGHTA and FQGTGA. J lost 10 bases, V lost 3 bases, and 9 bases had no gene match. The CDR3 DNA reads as TGTGCCAGCAGCTTCGACGGGAGGGCCCTCCCGCAGTATTTT. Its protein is CASSFDGRALPQYF.

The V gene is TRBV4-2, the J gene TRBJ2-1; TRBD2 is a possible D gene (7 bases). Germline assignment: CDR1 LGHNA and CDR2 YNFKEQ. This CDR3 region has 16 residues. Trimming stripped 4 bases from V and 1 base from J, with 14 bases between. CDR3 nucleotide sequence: TGTGCCAGCAGCCTTATAGGGGGGGAGTCCTACAATGAGCAGTTCTTC. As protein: CASSLIGGESYNEQFF.

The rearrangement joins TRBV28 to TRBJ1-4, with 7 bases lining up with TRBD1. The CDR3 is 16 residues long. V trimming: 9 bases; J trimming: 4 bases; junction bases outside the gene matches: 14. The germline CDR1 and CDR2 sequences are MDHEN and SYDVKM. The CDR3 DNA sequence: TGTGCCAGTACGACAGGGCTCAATCCTTTTAATGAAAAACTGTTTTTT. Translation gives CASTTGLNPFNEKLFF.

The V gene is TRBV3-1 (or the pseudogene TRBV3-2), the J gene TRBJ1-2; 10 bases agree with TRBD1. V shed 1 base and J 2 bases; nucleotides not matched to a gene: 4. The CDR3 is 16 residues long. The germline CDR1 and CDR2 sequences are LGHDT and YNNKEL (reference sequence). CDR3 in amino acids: CASSQGDRGGNYGYTF. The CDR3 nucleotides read TGTGCCAGCAGCCAAGGGGACAGGGGAGGCAACTATGGCTACACCTTC.